A selection of T cell receptor beta chains follows, all from one sample in a study of technical replicates of blood from a few donors. Sequenced by immunoSEQ multiplex PCR; TCRdb stores in-frame clones only, minus some. Counted here are roughly 68,000 clones, around 87% occurring once; the ten biggest clones make up 4.5% to 5.5%. The sequenced material came from PBMCs. Source of these receptors: a human donor in good health. Some clones in this sample may be carry-over from other donors' samples. Each CDR3 is given with its conserved first and last residue. Fields, in order: V gene, J gene, D gene, clone size, CDR3 DNA, CDR3 protein. A D gene is named only where the DNA matches it firmly. Clone size appears in some rows only: once, few, many, or a class for an expanded clone.

v_gene: TRBV7-3
j_gene: TRBJ2-1
d_gene: TRBD2
abundance: -
CDR3nt: TGTGCCAGCAGCCAATCTAGCGGGGCGTACAATGAGCAGTTCTTC
CDR3aa: CASSQSSGAYNEQFF

v_gene: TRBV7-8
j_gene: TRBJ2-2
d_gene: -
abundance: few
CDR3nt: TGTGCCAGCAGCTCCCCGCAGGGTGGCGGGGAGCTGTTTTTT
CDR3aa: CASSSPQGGGELFF

v_gene: TRBV5-1
j_gene: TRBJ1-3
d_gene: TRBD1
abundance: -
CDR3nt: TGCGCCAGCAGCTTGTCAGGGGGCGACGGAAACACCATATATTTT
CDR3aa: CASSLSGGDGNTIYF

v_gene: TRBV7-8
j_gene: TRBJ2-1
d_gene: -
abundance: -
CDR3nt: TGTGCCAGCCACCGTAGGGGAGGCAACAATGAGCAGTTCTTC
CDR3aa: CASHRRGGNNEQFF

v_gene: TRBV5-4
j_gene: TRBJ2-5
d_gene: TRBD2
abundance: -
CDR3nt: TGTGCCAGCAGCTGGTCTCTAGCGGAGGGAGAGACCCAGTACTTC
CDR3aa: CASSWSLAEGETQYF

v_gene: TRBV7-9
j_gene: TRBJ2-7
d_gene: TRBD1
abundance: -
CDR3nt: TGTGCCAGCAGCTTGGACAGGTTTTTCTACTTC
CDR3aa: CASSLDRFFYF

v_gene: TRBV18
j_gene: TRBJ2-5
d_gene: TRBD1
abundance: -
CDR3nt: TGTGCCAGCTCACCGCGGGACAGGGCAGAGACCCAGTACTTC
CDR3aa: CASSPRDRAETQYF

v_gene: TRBV6-1
j_gene: TRBJ1-5
d_gene: TRBD1
abundance: -
CDR3nt: TGTGCCAGCAGTGAAGGCTGGACAGGGTATCAGCCCCAGCATTTT
CDR3aa: CASSEGWTGYQPQHF

v_gene: TRBV7-2
j_gene: TRBJ1-4
d_gene: TRBD1
abundance: -
CDR3nt: TGTGCCAGCAGCCCACAGGGGACTAATGAAAAACTGTTTTTT
CDR3aa: CASSPQGTNEKLFF

v_gene: TRBV9
j_gene: TRBJ2-7
d_gene: TRBD2
abundance: -
CDR3nt: TGTGCCAGCAGTTATAGCGGGAACCGTTACGAGCAGTACTTC
CDR3aa: CASSYSGNRYEQYF

v_gene: TRBV9
j_gene: TRBJ2-1
d_gene: TRBD2
abundance: -
CDR3nt: TGTGCCAGCAGCTCAAGCGGGAGTCTCAACAATGAGCAGTTCTTC
CDR3aa: CASSSSGSLNNEQFF

v_gene: TRBV11-1
j_gene: TRBJ2-7
d_gene: -
abundance: once
CDR3nt: TGTGCCAGCAGTTCAGGTACGTTTTCGAGATCCGAGCAGTACTTC
CDR3aa: CASSSGTFSRSEQYF

v_gene: TRBV9
j_gene: TRBJ2-5
d_gene: -
abundance: few
CDR3nt: TGTGCCAGCAGCTTGAACTCTCCAGGCCAAGAGACCCAGTACTTC
CDR3aa: CASSLNSPGQETQYF

v_gene: TRBV5-1
j_gene: TRBJ1-1
d_gene: TRBD1
abundance: once
CDR3nt: TGCGCCAGCAGCTACCAGGGGGGCACTGAAGCTTTCTTT
CDR3aa: CASSYQGGTEAFF